Sequencing of this T cell receptor beta chain was carried out in a study of blood T cell repertoires in COVID-19. Study-wide background: Spain, Italy and the United States supplied samples that represented acute and convalescent COVID-19. Sources were T cells, B-cell-depleted T cells, or PBMCs; the material itself was cDNA or gDNA.

Authors' data handling: Estimated nucleated cell counts came from reference gene primer amplification. Using immunoSEQ multiplex PCR, the repertoire was profiled, and TCRdb retains in-frame clones only, with some absent. That table furnishes V, J and clone size, whereas the DNA furnished D and trimming. The sample lists roughly 68,000 clones, less than 85% occurring once. This clonotype originated in a woman of 80 years or more with acute or convalescent COVID-19. Sequences were obtained from peripheral blood.

The CDR3, as DNA: TGTGCTAGTGGTAGGGGGTCGTTGACTGAAGCTTTCTTT. It specifies CASGRGSLTEAFF. V gene TRBV12-5 combines with J gene TRBJ1-1, with D tentatively TRBD1 (6 bases). Deletions cut 5 bases from V and 5 bases from J, with 12 bases between. The CDR3 has 13 residues. Germline V gives CDR1 LGHNT, CDR2 FRNRAP.